The rows below give T cell receptor beta chains drawn from one sample of a study of beta chain features in type 1 diabetes. TCRdb keeps only in-frame clones here, not all; method: immunoSEQ multiplex PCR. The sample records hundreds of thousands of clones, about 63% being singletons. The sequencing input was naive CD4+ T cells from blood. The receptors shown here come from a man between 25 and 39 years old in good health. Both conserved end residues are part of each CDR3. The order of the fields is V gene, D gene, J gene, clone size, CDR3 DNA, CDR3 protein. D genes are given only for firm matches. Size is stated for part of the rows, as once, few or many counts, or as a class when the clone is expanded.

V: TRBV29-1
D: TRBD2
J: TRBJ2-1
size: few
DNA: TGCAGCGTCAGAGAGCGGGGATCCTACAATGAGCAGTTCTTC
CDR3: CSVRERGSYNEQFF

V: TRBV15
D: TRBD1
J: TRBJ2-5
size: once
DNA: TGTGCCACCTCCGGGACAGGGAAGGGGTTCCAAGAGACCCAGTACTTC
CDR3: CATSGTGKGFQETQYF

V: TRBV25-1
D: .
J: TRBJ1-5
size: .
DNA: TGTGCCAGCAGTGCCGGGAATCAGCCCCAGCATTTT
CDR3: CASSAGNQPQHF

V: TRBV10-3
D: TRBD1
J: TRBJ2-2
size: .
DNA: TGTGCCATCAGTGAGTCGGACAGGGAAGGCGGGGAGCTGTTTTTT
CDR3: CAISESDREGGELFF

V: TRBV9
D: .
J: TRBJ2-5
size: .
DNA: TGTGCCATCATCTTCGAAGAGACCCAGTACTTC
CDR3: CAIIFEETQYF

V: TRBV9
D: .
J: TRBJ2-6
size: .
DNA: TGTGCCAGCAGCGTCCTTTCTGGGGCCAACGTCCTGACTTTC
CDR3: CASSVLSGANVLTF

V: TRBV10-3
D: .
J: TRBJ2-1
size: .
DNA: TGTGCCATCAGTGAGTCTCCGGGACAGCAGTTCTTC
CDR3: CAISESPGQQFF

V: TRBV30
D: .
J: TRBJ1-4
size: once
DNA: TGTGCCTGGTGCCGGGGACCCCTGACTAATGAAAAACTGTTTTTT
CDR3: CAWCRGPLTNEKLFF

V: TRBV30
D: .
J: TRBJ2-4
size: .
DNA: TGTGCCTGGAGTCCCGGACTGAGAGTCGGGGGTGCCAAAAACATTCAGTACTTC
CDR3: CAWSPGLRVGGAKNIQYF

V: TRBV10-3
D: .
J: TRBJ2-5
size: once
DNA: TGTGCCTCGAGGTACCAAGAGACCCAGTACTTC
CDR3: CASRYQETQYF

V: TRBV19
D: .
J: TRBJ2-7
size: .
DNA: TGTGCCAGTAGTATTATCTTATCCTACGAGCAGTACTTC
CDR3: CASSIILSYEQYF

V: TRBV28
D: .
J: TRBJ2-2
size: few
DNA: TGTGCCAGCAGTTTAACCGGGGAGCTGTTTTTT
CDR3: CASSLTGELFF

V: TRBV4-2
D: .
J: TRBJ1-2
size: .
DNA: TGTGCCAGCAGCCAAGAAAGAAATCTTAACTATGGCTACACCTTC
CDR3: CASSQERNLNYGYTF

V: TRBV7-9
D: TRBD2
J: TRBJ2-3
size: .
DNA: TGTGCCAGCAGCTTCCTAGCGGGAGTAACAGATACGCAGTATTTT
CDR3: CASSFLAGVTDTQYF

V: TRBV5-1
D: .
J: TRBJ2-7
size: few
DNA: TGCGCCAGCAGCTTGAGAGGTGGTGCCGCCTACGAGCAGTACTTC
CDR3: CASSLRGGAAYEQYF

V: TRBV30
D: .
J: TRBJ1-1
size: .
DNA: TGTGCCTGGAGCAAAGCAGGTGAAGCTTTCTTT
CDR3: CAWSKAGEAFF

V: TRBV6-4
D: .
J: TRBJ2-1
size: .
DNA: TGTGCCAGCAGTGTTGGTCTACGGAACTACAATGAGCAGTTCTTC
CDR3: CASSVGLRNYNEQFF

V: TRBV9
D: .
J: TRBJ2-5
size: once
DNA: TGTGCCAGCAGCGTAGGTCTCGTGGGAGAGCAAGAGACCCAGTACTTC
CDR3: CASSVGLVGEQETQYF

V: TRBV30
D: .
J: TRBJ2-3
size: few
DNA: TGTGCCTGGAGTACGGGTCCTCGAAATACGCAGTATTTT
CDR3: CAWSTGPRNTQYF

V: TRBV20-1
D: .
J: TRBJ2-3
size: .
DNA: TGCAGTGCTAGAGACAGAGATACGCAGTATTTT
CDR3: CSARDRDTQYF

V: TRBV30
D: .
J: TRBJ2-1
size: .
DNA: TGTGCCTGGAGTCCGATGTCCGGACTTATTGGGCAGTTCTTC
CDR3: CAWSPMSGLIGQFF

V: TRBV9
D: TRBD2
J: TRBJ2-3
size: .
DNA: TGTGCCAGCAGCGTAGGGCTAGCGGATTCCGATACGCAGTATTTT
CDR3: CASSVGLADSDTQYF